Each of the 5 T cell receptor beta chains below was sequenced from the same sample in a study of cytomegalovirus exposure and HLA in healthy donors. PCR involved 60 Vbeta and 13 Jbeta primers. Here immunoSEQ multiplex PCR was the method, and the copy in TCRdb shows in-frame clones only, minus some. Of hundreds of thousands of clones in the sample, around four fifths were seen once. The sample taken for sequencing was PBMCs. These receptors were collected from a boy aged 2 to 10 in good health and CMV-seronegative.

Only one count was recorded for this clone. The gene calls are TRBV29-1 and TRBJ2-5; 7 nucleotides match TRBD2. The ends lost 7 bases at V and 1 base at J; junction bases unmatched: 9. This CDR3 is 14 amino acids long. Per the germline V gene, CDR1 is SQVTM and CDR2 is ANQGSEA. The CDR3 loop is CSGSKRLAQETQYF. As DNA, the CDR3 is TGCAGCGGTAGTAAGAGACTAGCCCAAGAGACCCAGTACTTC.

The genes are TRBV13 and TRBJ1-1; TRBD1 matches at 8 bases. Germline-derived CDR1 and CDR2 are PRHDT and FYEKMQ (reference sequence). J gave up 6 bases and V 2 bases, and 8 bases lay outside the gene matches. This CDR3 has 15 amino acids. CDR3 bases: TGTGCCAGCAGCTTACATCTGGACAGGGAACCTGAAGCTTTCTTT. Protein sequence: CASSLHLDREPEAFF.

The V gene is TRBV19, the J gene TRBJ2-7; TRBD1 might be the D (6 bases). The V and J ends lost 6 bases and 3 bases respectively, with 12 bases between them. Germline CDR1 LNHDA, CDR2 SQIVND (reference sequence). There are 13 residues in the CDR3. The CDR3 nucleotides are TGTGCCAGTAGCCCTACAGGGAACTACGAGCAGTACTTC. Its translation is CASSPTGNYEQYF. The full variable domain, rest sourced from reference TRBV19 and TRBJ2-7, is DGGITQSPKYLFRKEGQNVTLSCEQNLNHDAMYWYRQDPGQGLRLIYYSQIVNDFQKGDIAEGYSVSREKKESFPLTVTSAQKNPTAFYLCASSPTGNYEQYFGPGTRLTVT.

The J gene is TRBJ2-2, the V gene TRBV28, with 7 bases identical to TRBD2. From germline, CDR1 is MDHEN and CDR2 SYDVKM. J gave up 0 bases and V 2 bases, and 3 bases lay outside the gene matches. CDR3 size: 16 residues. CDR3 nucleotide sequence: TGTGCCAGCAGTTTAAGCGGGGACGCGAACACCGGGGAGCTGTTTTTT. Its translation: CASSLSGDANTGELFF.

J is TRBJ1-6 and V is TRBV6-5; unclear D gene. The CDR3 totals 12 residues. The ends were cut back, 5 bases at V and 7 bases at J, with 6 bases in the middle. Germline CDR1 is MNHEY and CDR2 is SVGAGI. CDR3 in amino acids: CASSPRNSPLHF. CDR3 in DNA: TGTGCCAGCAGTCCGCGGAATTCACCCCTCCACTTT.